What follows is one TCR beta chain and its context. These data belong to a study of blood T cell repertoires in COVID-19. Turning to the study itself: Spain, Italy and the United States supplied samples that represented acute and convalescent COVID-19.

The V end was cut by 0 bases, the J end by 3 bases, with 12 bases between. Germline-derived CDR1 and CDR2 are MNHEY and SVGEGT. The CDR3 runs to 15 residues. The assay was immunoSEQ multiplex PCR, and TCRdb's table has in-frame clones only and misses some. The table lists more than 85,000 clones, about 80% of them singletons, with 4% to 5.5% in the top ten. The V call is TRBV6-2 or TRBV6-3, the J call TRBJ2-7, with D unresolved. The source is a human donor in a cohort sampled during active COVID-19. The specimen was peripheral blood. CDR3 region: CASSYSSPPSYEQYF. CDR3 nucleotides: TGTGCCAGCAGTTACTCGAGTCCACCGAGCTACGAGCAGTACTTC.